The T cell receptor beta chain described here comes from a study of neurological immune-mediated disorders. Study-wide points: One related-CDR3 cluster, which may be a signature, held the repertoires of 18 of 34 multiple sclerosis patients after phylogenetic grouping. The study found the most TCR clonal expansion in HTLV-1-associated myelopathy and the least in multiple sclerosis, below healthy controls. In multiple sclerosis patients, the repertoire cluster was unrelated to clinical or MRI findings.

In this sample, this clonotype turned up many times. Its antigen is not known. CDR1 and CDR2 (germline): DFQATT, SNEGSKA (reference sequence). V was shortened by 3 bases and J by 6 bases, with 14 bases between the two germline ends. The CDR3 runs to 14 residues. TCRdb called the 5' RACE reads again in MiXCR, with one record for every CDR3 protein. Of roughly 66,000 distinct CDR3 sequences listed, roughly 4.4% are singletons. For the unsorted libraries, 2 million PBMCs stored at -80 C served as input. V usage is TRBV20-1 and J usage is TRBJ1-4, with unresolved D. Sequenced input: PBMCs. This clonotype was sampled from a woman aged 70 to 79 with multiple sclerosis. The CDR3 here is CSASLYSSDEKLFF. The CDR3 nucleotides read TGCAGTGCTAGTCTTTATAGTAGCGATGAAAAACTGTTTTTT.